Listed below are T cell receptor beta chains from one sample, sequenced in a study of response to subunit inactivated influenza vaccine. One entry per CDR3 protein results from TCRdb running MiXCR on the RT-PCR reads. The sample records about 570,000 distinct CDR3 sequences, about 10% being singletons. This material consisted of PBMCs from blood, taken on the day of vaccination. Source of these receptors: a man aged 50 or older who received an inactivated influenza vaccine. The CDR3 runs from the conserved cysteine through the conserved F or W. Fields, in order: J gene, D gene, clone size, V gene, CDR3 protein, CDR3 DNA. D genes are given only for firm matches. The listing skips clone size in some rows; elsewhere it reads once, few, many or a size class.

>TRBJ2-3|TRBD2|NA|TRBV24-1
CATSAQSGSSDTQYF
TGTGCCACCAGTGCGCAAAGCGGGAGTTCAGATACGCAGTATTTT
>TRBJ2-5|TRBD2|many|TRBV11-2
CASSPRTSGPLGETQYF
TGTGCCAGCAGCCCTAGGACTAGCGGGCCCCTCGGAGAGACCCAGTACTTC
>TRBJ2-1|NA|NA|TRBV11-2
CASSLGARRYNEQFF
TGTGCCAGCAGCTTAGGCGCCAGGCGGTACAATGAGCAGTTCTTC
>TRBJ2-1|TRBD2|few|TRBV12-3/TRBV12-4
CASSFRRGGGLLAGGPAPSEQFF
TGTGCCAGCAGTTTTAGGCGGGGGGGGGGACTCCTAGCGGGAGGGCCCGCTCCGAGTGAGCAGTTCTTC
>TRBJ1-5|NA|few|TRBV3-1
CASSQQERQPQHF
TGTGCCAGCAGCCAACAGGAACGTCAGCCCCAGCATTTT
>TRBJ1-4|NA|NA|TRBV6-2/TRBV6-3
CASSPQRSGEKLFF
TGTGCCAGCAGTCCTCAGCGATCGGGTGAAAAACTGTTTTTT
>TRBJ1-5|TRBD1|few|TRBV20-1
CSARQPGQHQPQHF
TGCAGTGCTAGACAACCGGGACAGCATCAGCCCCAGCATTTT
>TRBJ2-5|NA|few|TRBV3-1
CASSPPAGLSWETQYF
TGTGCCAGCAGCCCCCCAGCGGGCCTTAGCTGGGAGACCCAGTACTTC
>TRBJ2-7|NA|few|TRBV20-1
CSARNSLIYEQYF
TGCAGTGCTAGAAACAGTTTGATTTACGAGCAGTACTTC
>TRBJ1-1|NA|few|TRBV6-1
CASSPSALTEAFF
TGTGCCAGCAGTCCGAGTGCCCTCACTGAAGCTTTCTTT
>TRBJ2-7|TRBD1|few|TRBV7-9
CASSSKAGDRESYEQYF
TGTGCCAGCAGCTCTAAAGCCGGGGACAGGGAGTCCTACGAGCAGTACTTC
>TRBJ2-1|TRBD2|many|TRBV5-1
CASSLGGGANEQFF
TGCGCCAGCAGCTTGGGCGGGGGAGCCAATGAGCAGTTCTTC
>TRBJ1-5|TRBD1|many|TRBV7-9
CASSLGGTDLNQPQHF
TGTGCCAGCAGCTTAGGTGGGACAGACCTCAATCAGCCCCAGCATTTT
>TRBJ2-3|TRBD2|NA|TRBV12-3/TRBV12-4
CASSLSVSGGTDTQYF
TGTGCCAGCAGTTTATCCGTTAGCGGGGGCACAGATACGCAGTATTTT
>TRBJ2-2|TRBD2|many|TRBV5-1
CASSLIAAGAHGELFF
TGCGCCAGCAGCTTGATTGCGGCGGGAGCCCACGGGGAGCTGTTTTTT
>TRBJ2-1|TRBD1|few|TRBV29-1
CSVTKTGMLSGEQFF
TGCAGCGTTACCAAGACAGGGATGTTATCGGGTGAGCAGTTCTTC
>TRBJ2-2|NA|NA|TRBV4-1
CASSQSTSGPGTGELFF
TGCGCCAGCAGCCAAAGTACCAGCGGGCCGGGCACCGGGGAGCTGTTTTTT
>TRBJ2-1|NA|NA|TRBV28
CASNRDINNEQFF
TGTGCCAGCAACCGGGACATAAACAATGAGCAGTTCTTC
>TRBJ2-3|TRBD2|few|TRBV4-2
CASSQAGGVGMQYF
TGTGCCAGCAGCCAAGCGGGGGGGGTAGGCATGCAGTATTTT
>TRBJ2-7|NA|NA|TRBV10-3
CAISDRSVAAYEQYF
TGTGCCATCAGTGACCGTAGCGTAGCAGCCTACGAGCAGTACTTC
>TRBJ2-7|NA|NA|TRBV5-6
CASSSGQDEQYF
TGTGCCAGCAGCTCCGGGCAGGACGAGCAGTACTTC
>TRBJ2-7|NA|NA|TRBV5-1
CASSDTGGGYEQYF
TGCGCCAGCAGCGATACAGGCGGAGGCTACGAGCAGTACTTC
>TRBJ2-3|NA|NA|TRBV6-5
CASSYLASSGGGSDTQYF
TGTGCCAGCAGTTACTTGGCTTCATCAGGGGGGGGATCAGATACGCAGTATTTT
>TRBJ2-7|TRBD2|NA|TRBV4-3
CASSQDRSGVYEQYF
TGCGCCAGCAGCCAAGATCGCAGCGGGGTCTACGAGCAGTACTTC